These 5 T cell receptor beta chains were all obtained from the same sample, sequenced in a study of T cells after yellow fever vaccination. TCRdb reprocessed the 5' RACE reads with MiXCR, giving one entry per CDR3 protein. The table lists some 220,000 distinct CDR3 sequences, approximately 3.3% of them singletons. The sequencing here drew on CD4+ T cells sorted from PBMCs, taken 10 days after the yellow fever booster vaccination. The source is a man aged 18 to 29 who received the YFV17D yellow fever vaccine.

This clonotype has more than one count but fewer than ten. V and J are TRBV7-2 and TRBJ2-5; D may correspond to TRBD1 or TRBD2 (6 bases each). Trimming pared 7 bases from V and 2 bases from J, leaving 20 bases between. CDR1 and CDR2 (germline): SGHTA, FQGNSA. This CDR3 has 16 residues. As DNA, the CDR3 is TGTGCCAGCACCCGGGGGCGGGCGCTGCCGCAAGAGACCCAGTACTTC. Protein product: CASTRGRALPQETQYF.

This clonotype was seen many times. The chain joins TRBV4-3 to TRBJ1-5; unclear D gene. V was pared by 1 base and J by 6 bases, with 7 bases between. CDR3 size: 13 residues. The germline V gene has CDR1 LGHNA and CDR2 YSLEER. In nucleotides, the CDR3 is TGCGCCAGCAGCCAAGGGGTTCGTCAGCCCCAGCATTTT. Residues: CASSQGVRQPQHF.

V gene TRBV29-1 combines with J gene TRBJ2-3, with D maybe TRBD2 (7 bases). CDR3 length: 13 residues. Germline CDR1 is SQVTM and CDR2 is ANQGSEA. Deletions cut 7 bases from V and 2 bases from J, with 13 bases between. The CDR3 DNA reads as TGCAGCGCCGAAGGGGGGGCCACAGATACGCAGTATTTT. It codes for CSAEGGATDTQYF.

The J gene is TRBJ2-1, the V gene TRBV19; 9 bases align to TRBD2. Looked up from germline, CDR1 is LNHDA and CDR2 is SQIVND (reference sequence). This CDR3 region has 14 residues. V lost 7 bases, J lost 7 bases, and 8 bases stayed unmatched. The CDR3 sequence: CASTLAGDRNEQFF. The DNA of the CDR3 is TGTGCCAGTACCTTAGCGGGGGATAGGAATGAGCAGTTCTTC.

This clonotype was counted only a few times. V usage is TRBV2 and J usage is TRBJ1-3; D not certain. V was trimmed by 4 bases and J by 0 bases, leaving 10 bases between them. Germline-derived CDR1 and CDR2 are SNHLY and FYNNEI. This CDR3 comprises 15 residues. CDR3 bases: TGTGCCAGCAGTGTCTCGGACGGCTCTGGAAACACCATATATTTT. Protein product: CASSVSDGSGNTIYF.